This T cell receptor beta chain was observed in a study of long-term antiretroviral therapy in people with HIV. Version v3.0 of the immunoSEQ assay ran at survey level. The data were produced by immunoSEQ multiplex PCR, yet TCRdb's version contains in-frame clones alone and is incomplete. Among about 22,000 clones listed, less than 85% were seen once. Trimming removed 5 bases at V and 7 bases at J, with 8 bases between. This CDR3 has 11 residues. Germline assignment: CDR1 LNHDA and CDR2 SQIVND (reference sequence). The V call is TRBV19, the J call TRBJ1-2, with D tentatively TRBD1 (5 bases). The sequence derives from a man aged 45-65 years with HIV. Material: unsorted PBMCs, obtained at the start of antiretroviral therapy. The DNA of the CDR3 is TGTGCCAGTAGTGGGGCTGGTGGCTACACCTTC. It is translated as CASSGAGGYTF.